The sequence of this TCR beta chain was determined in a study of Ad26.COV2.S vaccination and SARS-CoV-2 variants. General observations from the study: It was found that vaccine and placebo recipients had similar non-spike TCR breadth. A substantial breadth of spike-specific CD8+ and CD4+ T cell responses after vaccination has been reported.

Sequencing was performed with immunoSEQ multiplex PCR; in TCRdb, only in-frame clones are kept and a portion is missing. This sample has a few hundred thousand clones, with roughly 90% found just once. Noted treatment: about 20 received Ad26.COV2.S at low or high dose, single or two shots; about 5 received placebo; per-sample allocation not given. Sampling occurred on day 63 after the first vaccine or placebo injection. The administered vaccine (an Ad26 vector) expressed Wuhan-strain SARS-CoV-2 spike. Trimming stripped 0 bases from V and 0 bases from J, with 7 bases between. Germline V lookup: CDR1 MDHEN, CDR2 SYDVKM. There are 15 residues in the CDR3. On this clone: No antigen is known for it.

V usage is TRBV28 and J usage is TRBJ2-3; D not resolved. This receptor was taken from a person between 18 and 65 years old who received the Ad26.COV2.S COVID-19 vaccine or a placebo. This specimen was peripheral blood, taken in a trial of Ad26.COV2.S vaccine versus placebo. The CDR3 spells CASSLWSSSTDTQYF. The CDR3 DNA reads as TGTGCCAGCAGTTTATGGTCCTCTAGCACAGATACGCAGTATTTT.